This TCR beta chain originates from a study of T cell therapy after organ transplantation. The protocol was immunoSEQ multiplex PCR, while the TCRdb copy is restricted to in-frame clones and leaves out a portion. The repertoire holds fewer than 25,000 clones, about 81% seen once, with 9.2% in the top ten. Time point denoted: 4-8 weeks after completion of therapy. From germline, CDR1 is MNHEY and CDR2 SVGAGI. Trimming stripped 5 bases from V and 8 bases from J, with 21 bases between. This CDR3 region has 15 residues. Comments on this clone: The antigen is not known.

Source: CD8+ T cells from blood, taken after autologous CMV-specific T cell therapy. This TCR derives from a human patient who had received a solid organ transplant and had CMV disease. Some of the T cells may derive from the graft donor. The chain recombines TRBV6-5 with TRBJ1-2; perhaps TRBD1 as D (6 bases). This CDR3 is CASSVLNPRGRGYTF. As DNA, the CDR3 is TGTGCCAGCAGTGTCTTAAATCCCAGGGGACGAGGCTACACCTTC.